This T cell receptor beta chain comes out of a study of T cell repertoires in cytomegalovirus infection. At the level of the study: The authors relied on CMV epitopes, both recently identified HLA-C-restricted and well-studied HLA-B-restricted. Indicated by public TCR beta signatures were CMV infection and matching HLA type.

Comments on this clonotype: Antigen unknown. Relative to the germline gene, one junction end is altered; a read error may explain this.

The germline V gene has CDR1 SGHAT and CDR2 FQNNGV. CDR3 size: 16 residues. TCRdb reprocessed the reads via MiXCR and lists one record per CDR3 protein. The sample lists 450,000 to 650,000 distinct CDR3 sequences, about 40% seen once, with roughly 50% in the top ten. This clonotype was sampled from a human donor in good health (CMV status not recorded). Some clones in this sample may be carry-over from other donors' samples. The sequenced sample was cultured PBMCs, obtained from culture after CMV antigen stimulation. This sequence joins TRBV11-2 and TRBJ2-3; no clear D. As DNA, the CDR3 is TGTGCCAGCAGCTTAGGTGGCCGGCACGGCACAGATGCGCAGTATTTT. This codes for CASSLGGRHGTDAQYF. The variable domain in full, with the rest retrieved from reference TRBV11-2 and TRBJ2-3, is EAGVAQSPRYKIIEKRQSVAFWCNPISGHATLYWYQQILGQGPKLLIQFQNNGVVDDSQLPKDRFSAERLKGVDSTLKIQPAKLEDSAVYLCASSLGGRHGTDAQYFGPGTRLTVL.